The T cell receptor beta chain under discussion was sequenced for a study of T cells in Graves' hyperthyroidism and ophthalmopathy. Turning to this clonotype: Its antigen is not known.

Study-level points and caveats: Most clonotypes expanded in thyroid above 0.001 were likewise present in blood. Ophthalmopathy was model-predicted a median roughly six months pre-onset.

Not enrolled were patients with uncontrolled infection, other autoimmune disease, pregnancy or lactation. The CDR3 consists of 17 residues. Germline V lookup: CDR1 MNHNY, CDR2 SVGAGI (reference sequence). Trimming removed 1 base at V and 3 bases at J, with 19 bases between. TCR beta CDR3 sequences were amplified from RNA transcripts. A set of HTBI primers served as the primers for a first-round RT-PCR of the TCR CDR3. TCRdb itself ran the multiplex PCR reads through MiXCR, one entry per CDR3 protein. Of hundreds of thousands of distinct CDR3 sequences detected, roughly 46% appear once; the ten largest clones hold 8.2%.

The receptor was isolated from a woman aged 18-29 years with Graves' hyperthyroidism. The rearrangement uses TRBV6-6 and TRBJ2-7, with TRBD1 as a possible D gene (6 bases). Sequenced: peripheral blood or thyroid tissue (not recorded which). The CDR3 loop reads CASSYLKGHPERYEQYF. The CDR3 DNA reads TGTGCCAGCAGTTACTTGAAGGGACACCCGGAACGCTACGAGCAGTACTTC.